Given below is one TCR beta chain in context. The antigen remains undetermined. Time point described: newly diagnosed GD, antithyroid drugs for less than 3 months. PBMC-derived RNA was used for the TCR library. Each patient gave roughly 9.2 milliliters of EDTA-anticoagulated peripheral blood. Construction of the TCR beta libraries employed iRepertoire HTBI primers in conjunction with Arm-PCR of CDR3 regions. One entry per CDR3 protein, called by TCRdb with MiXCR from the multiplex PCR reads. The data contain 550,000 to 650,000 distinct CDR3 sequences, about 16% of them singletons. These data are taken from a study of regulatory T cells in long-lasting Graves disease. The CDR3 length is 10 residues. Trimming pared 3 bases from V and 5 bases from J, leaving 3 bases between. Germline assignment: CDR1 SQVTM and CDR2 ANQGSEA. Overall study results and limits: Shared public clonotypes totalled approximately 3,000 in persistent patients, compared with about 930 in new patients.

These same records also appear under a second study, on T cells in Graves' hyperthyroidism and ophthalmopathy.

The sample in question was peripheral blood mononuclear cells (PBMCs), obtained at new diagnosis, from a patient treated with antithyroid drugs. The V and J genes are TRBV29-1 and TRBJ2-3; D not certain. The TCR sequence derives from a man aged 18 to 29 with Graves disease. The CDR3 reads CSVDVDTQYF. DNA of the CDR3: TGCAGCGTTGACGTAGATACGCAGTATTTT.